These 8 T cell receptor beta chains share one sample of origin, sequenced in a study of immune evolution from preneoplasia to lung adenocarcinoma. Sequencing was performed with immunoSEQ multiplex PCR; in TCRdb, only in-frame clones are kept and a portion is missing. This sample yields 6,000 to 8,500 clones, of which roughly 80% are seen a single time; 2.5% to 3.5% belongs to the top ten. The sample was FFPE minimally invasive lung adenocarcinoma tissue. The source of these receptors is a person aged 65-85 years with lung adenocarcinoma.

This clone was found once. The same CDR3 is also encoded by other DNA sequences in this sample. The chain links TRBV5-1 to TRBJ1-6, with D possibly being TRBD1 (5 bases). V lost 0 bases and J lost 10, with 11 bases in between. The CDR3 extends over 14 amino acids. The germline V gene has CDR1 SGHRS and CDR2 YFSETQ. CDR3 bases: TGCGCCAGCAGCTTGGAGGGAAAGGGGTCACCCCTCCACTTT. This gives the protein CASSLEGKGSPLHF.

The chain links TRBV6-5 to TRBJ1-2; D unresolved. The CDR3 contains 15 residues. Trimming cost V 2 bases and J 8 bases, with 18 bases left between them. Germline CDR1 MNHEY, CDR2 SVGAGI. Written as DNA, the CDR3 is TGTGCCAGCAGTTACGGCGGAGGCGCTCCGAGAGGCTACACCTTC. It yields the protein CASSYGGGAPRGYTF.

Remarks on this clone: Other DNA sequences of this sample code for an identical CDR3. The V gene is TRBV5-6, the J gene TRBJ1-6; D not resolved. The CDR3 spans 19 residues. CDR1 and CDR2 from the germline V gene are SGHDT and YYEEEE. The V and J ends lost 0 bases and 0 bases respectively, with 16 bases between them. The CDR3 is CASSLGDLHPSSYNSPLHF. CDR3 nucleotides: TGTGCCAGCAGCTTGGGGGATCTACACCCCAGCTCCTATAATTCACCCCTCCACTTT.

This sequence joins TRBV4-1 and TRBJ1-4; D remains unclear. V was trimmed by 7 bases and J by 7 bases, leaving 19 bases between them. Germline lookup yields CDR1 MGHRA and CDR2 YSYEKL. The CDR3 length is 15 residues. CDR3 region: CASTFRATSGEKLFF. As DNA, the CDR3 is TGCGCCAGCACATTTCGGGCCACTTCGGGTGAAAAACTGTTTTTT.

The chain joins TRBV4-1 to TRBJ1-1, with 8 bases aligning to TRBD1. The CDR3 consists of 15 residues. Trimming took 4 bases from V and 5 from J; bases not matched to a gene: 9. Germline V gives CDR1 MGHRA, CDR2 YSYEKL. The CDR3, as DNA: TGCGCCAGCAGCCCCTTAGGACAGGGAGAAACTGAAGCTTTCTTT. It codes for CASSPLGQGETEAFF.

This chain uses TRBV15 with TRBJ2-3, with 8 bases identical to TRBD1. This CDR3 spans 16 amino acids. Germline V CDR1 and CDR2: LNHNV, YYDKDF (reference sequence). Losses at the gene ends were 3 bases for V and 2 bases for J; bases not matched to a gene: 7. The CDR3 DNA reads TGTGCCACCAGCAGTACGGACAGGGAGTACACAGATACGCAGTATTTT. It is translated as CATSSTDREYTDTQYF.

V is TRBV11-2 and J is TRBJ2-3; D is ambiguous. Trimming left V 8 bases short and J 2 bases short, with 11 bases between. The CDR3 has 13 residues. The germline V gene has CDR1 SGHAT and CDR2 FQNNGV. CDR3 sequence reads: CASRRRPTDTQYF. CDR3 in DNA: TGTGCCAGCCGGCGGCGACCCACAGATACGCAGTATTTT.

The CDR3 DNA sequence: TGTGCCAGCATCGGGGGGGCCTATACGCAGTATTTT. Residues: CASIGGAYTQYF. This chain connects TRBV6-6 to TRBJ2-3; 8 nucleotides line up with TRBD2. From germline, CDR1 is MNHNY and CDR2 SVGAGI (reference sequence). The CDR3 covers 12 residues. The V gene end was trimmed by 7 bases and the J gene end by 7 bases; junction bases not matched to a gene: 4.